Below, 22 T cell receptor beta chains from the same sample are listed, as sequenced in a study of blood T cell repertoires in COVID-19. Method: immunoSEQ multiplex PCR; TCRdb's copy keeps in-frame clones and lacks some. Of more than 200,000 clones in the sample, over 70% were seen once. Sequencing was performed on peripheral blood. These receptors all stem from a woman of 80 years or more with acute or convalescent COVID-19.

The gene calls are TRBV25-1 and TRBJ2-7; 11 bases align to TRBD1. The CDR3 loop spans 14 amino acids. Germline CDR1 MGHDK, CDR2 SYGVNS. Trimming at V came to 5 bases and at J to 2 bases, leaving 2 bases not matched to a gene. In DNA, the CDR3 is TGTGCCAGCAGTCTGGGACAGGGGGCCTACGAGCAGTACTTC. The encoded protein is CASSLGQGAYEQYF.

This rearrangement joins TRBV5-5 to TRBJ2-2; 9 nucleotides line up with TRBD1. V lost 5 bases to trimming and J lost 7 bases; unmatched junction nucleotides: 9. CDR3 length: 15 amino acids. Germline values: CDR1 SGHKS, CDR2 YYEKEE (reference sequence). CDR3 loop: CASRYYRGLSGELFF. CDR3 nucleotides: TGTGCCAGCAGATACTACAGGGGGCTTAGCGGGGAGCTGTTTTTT.

This clone turned up a few times. The chain recombines TRBV5-1 with TRBJ1-2, with a possible D match to TRBD1 (5 bases). CDR3 size: 17 residues. Trimming cost V 4 bases and J 6 bases, with 25 bases left between them. Per the germline V gene, CDR1 is SGHRS and CDR2 is YFSETQ. The CDR3 bases are TGCGCCAGCAGCCCGCGGGTCGCCCAAGGAGGGGAGCATGGCTACACCTTC. Protein: CASSPRVAQGGEHGYTF.

This clone was seen a handful of times. The rearrangement joins TRBV19 to TRBJ1-5; D call uncertain. Between the trimmed V and J ends, which lost 0 bases and 4 bases, there was a span of 4 bases. CDR3 length equals 13 residues. CDR1 LNHDA and CDR2 SQIVND come from the germline V gene (reference sequence). This CDR3 reads CASSIETNQPQHF. The CDR3 nucleotides read TGTGCCAGTAGTATAGAGACTAATCAGCCCCAGCATTTT.

This chain connects TRBV9 to TRBJ2-2; 15 bases align to TRBD2. The CDR3 consists of 19 residues. Per the germline V gene, CDR1 is SGDLS and CDR2 is YYNGEE. V shed 0 bases, J shed 4 bases, and the junction held 7 bases outside the gene matches. The CDR3 spells CASSVAAGTSGRPTGELFF. CDR3 in DNA: TGTGCCAGCAGCGTAGCGGCCGGGACTAGCGGGAGGCCCACCGGGGAGCTGTTTTTT.

This clone was picked up a small number of times. The rearrangement uses TRBV5-1 and TRBJ1-2; tentatively, D is TRBD1 (5 bases). From germline, CDR1 is SGHRS and CDR2 YFSETQ. The CDR3 is 15 amino acids. V was clipped by 1 base and J by 1 base, with 11 bases between them. The CDR3 region is CASSLSRAYNYGYTF. In DNA, the CDR3 is TGCGCCAGCAGCTTGAGCAGGGCCTATAACTATGGCTACACCTTC.

The V call is TRBV19, the J call TRBJ1-5; a possible D gene is TRBD1 (5 bases). V lost 7 bases and J 8 bases, leaving 24 bases between the germline ends. The CDR3 runs 16 residues. The germline gives CDR1 LNHDA, CDR2 SQIVND (reference sequence). CDR3 sequence: CASTDIGGGRGEPQHF. The CDR3 region has the DNA TGTGCCAGTACAGATATAGGTGGGGGTCGGGGGGAGCCCCAGCATTTT.

This clone was counted many times. This sequence joins TRBV4-1 and TRBJ2-7; D remains unclear. The V gene lost 0 bases and the J gene lost 0 bases, with 3 bases spanning the gap. Germline V gives CDR1 MGHRA, CDR2 YSYEKL. The CDR3 spans 13 residues. CDR3 residues: CASSQDLSYEQYF. CDR3 coding DNA: TGCGCCAGCAGCCAAGATCTCTCCTACGAGCAGTACTTC.

The chain links TRBV5-1 to TRBJ1-3, with 7 positions matching TRBD1. Trimming cost V 6 bases and J 0 bases; bases outside gene matches: 3. The germline V gene has CDR1 SGHRS and CDR2 YFSETQ. The CDR3 is made up of 14 amino acids. The CDR3 DNA is TGCGCCAGCAAAAGGGGGCTCTCTGGAAACACCATATATTTT. Translating gives CASKRGLSGNTIYF.

The chain has TRBV24-1 and TRBJ2-2, with TRBD2 identical over 7 bases. Germline lookup yields CDR1 KGHDR and CDR2 SFDVKD. This CDR3 is 17 amino acids long. V shed 9 bases, J shed 0 bases, and the junction held 12 bases outside the gene matches. The CDR3 is CATAETSRSPNTGELFF. The CDR3 nucleotides are TGTGCCACCGCTGAGACTAGCAGATCACCGAACACCGGGGAGCTGTTTTTT.

The J gene is TRBJ1-2, the V gene TRBV2; D is perhaps TRBD1 (6 bases). Germline CDR1 reads SNHLY; CDR2 reads FYNNEI. CDR3 length: 14 amino acids. V lost 6 bases and J lost 4, with 15 bases in between. The CDR3 sequence: CASSRGGASYGYTF. CDR3 bases: TGTGCCAGCAGCAGAGGGGGGGCGAGCTATGGCTACACCTTC.

This chain joins TRBV3-1 (or the pseudogene TRBV3-2) and TRBJ2-2, with 9 bases fitting TRBD1. V shed 4 bases and J 4 bases; nucleotides not matched to a gene: 7. This CDR3 has 16 residues. Per the germline V gene, CDR1 is LGHDT and CDR2 is YNNKEL (reference sequence). The CDR3: CASSPSGQGPTGELFF. The CDR3 region has the DNA TGTGCCAGCAGCCCATCGGGACAGGGTCCCACCGGGGAGCTGTTTTTT.

The chain has TRBV6-2 or TRBV6-3 and TRBJ1-2, with 11 bases matching TRBD1. Germline CDR1 reads MNHEY; CDR2 reads SVGEGT. The CDR3 covers 18 residues. Losses at the gene ends were 4 bases for V and 1 base for J; bases not matched to a gene: 11. The CDR3 DNA is TGTGCCAGCAGTTCTCCCTCTTCCGGGACAGGGGGTAACTATGGCTACACCTTC. It encodes CASSSPSSGTGGNYGYTF.

The chain couples TRBV29-1 to TRBJ1-4, with 9 bases that match TRBD1. Trimming removed 6 bases from V and 3 bases from J; junction bases left unmatched: 8. Germline assignment: CDR1 SQVTM and CDR2 ANQGSEA. The CDR3 extends over 15 amino acids. CDR3 sequence (DNA): TGCAGCGTCATCGAAACAGGGGGCCCTAATGAAAAACTGTTTTTT. It encodes CSVIETGGPNEKLFF.

This clone was counted once. J is TRBJ2-3 and V is TRBV5-6, with D tentatively TRBD1 (5 bases). Germline CDR1 and CDR2: SGHDT and YYEEEE. This CDR3 comprises 14 residues. Trimming took off 5 bases at V and 6 bases at J, with 16 bases between the two ends. The CDR3, as DNA: TGTGCCAGCAGAAACGGCCCTGCAGGGGATACGCAGTATTTT. It is translated as CASRNGPAGDTQYF.

The chain recombines TRBV7-3 with TRBJ2-1; TRBD1 matches at 7 bases. Unmatched junction bases numbered 4, after V lost 2 bases and J lost 3 bases. Germline CDR1 and CDR2: SGHTA and FQGTGA. CDR3 length: 15 residues. Here the CDR3 DNA reads TGTGCCAGCAGCTTACAGGGGACAGTCTACAATGAGCAGTTCTTC. Encoded protein: CASSLQGTVYNEQFF.

The genes are TRBV7-9 and TRBJ1-1; 8 bases line up with TRBD1. CDR1 SEHNR and CDR2 FQNEAQ come from the germline V gene (reference sequence). V lost 6 bases and J lost 1; bases outside the gene matches: 7. This CDR3 has 15 residues. This chain's CDR3 is CASRQQQGGNTEAFF. In DNA form, the CDR3 reads TGTGCCAGCAGACAACAACAGGGGGGGAACACTGAAGCTTTCTTT.

The chain recombines TRBV18 with TRBJ1-3; 7 bases match TRBD1. The germline gives CDR1 KGHSH, CDR2 LQKENI. V dropped 1 base and J dropped 4; count of bases not matched to a gene: 13. The CDR3 extends over 18 amino acids. DNA for the CDR3: TGTGCCAGCTCACCACGGGAGCAGACAGGGACGTACGGAAACACCATATATTTT. Its protein is CASSPREQTGTYGNTIYF.

The V gene is TRBV5-6, the J gene TRBJ2-5, with D possibly being TRBD1 (7 bases). Germline V gene lookup returns CDR1 SGHDT and CDR2 YYEEEE. With 2 bases removed from V and 6 bases from J, the gap between germline ends came to 17 bases. CDR3 length: 15 amino acids. The CDR3 DNA reads as TGTGCCAGCAGCTTAATGCGGGACAGTCGAAAGACCCAGTACTTC. It is translated as CASSLMRDSRKTQYF.

The V and J genes are TRBV2 and TRBJ2-2, with 7 positions matching TRBD1. This CDR3 contains 16 residues. Germline V gives CDR1 SNHLY, CDR2 FYNNEI. The V segment lost 4 bases and the J segment 2 bases; nucleotides outside the gene matches: 7. CDR3 residues: CASSAQGTPNTGELFF. DNA for the CDR3: TGTGCCAGCAGTGCACAGGGGACGCCTAACACCGGGGAGCTGTTTTTT.

The V and J genes are TRBV2 and TRBJ1-2; TRBD1 aligns across 7 bases. With 2 bases clipped from V and 4 bases from J, the junction kept 7 bases outside the gene matches. This CDR3 comprises 15 residues. Germline V gene sequence: CDR1 SNHLY, CDR2 FYNNEI. CDR3 sequence (DNA): TGTGCCAGCAGTGAAAGAGGACAGGAAGGCTATGGCTACACCTTC. Translated, it gives CASSERGQEGYGYTF.

This clone has only one observation. The chain has TRBV28 and TRBJ2-7; D remains ambiguous. Germline-derived CDR1 and CDR2 are MDHEN and SYDVKM. The CDR3 has 11 amino acids. V was pared by 3 bases and J by 7 bases, with 7 bases between. CDR3 DNA: TGTGCCAGCAGTTTCGGGTGGGAGCAGTACTTC. Its translation: CASSFGWEQYF.